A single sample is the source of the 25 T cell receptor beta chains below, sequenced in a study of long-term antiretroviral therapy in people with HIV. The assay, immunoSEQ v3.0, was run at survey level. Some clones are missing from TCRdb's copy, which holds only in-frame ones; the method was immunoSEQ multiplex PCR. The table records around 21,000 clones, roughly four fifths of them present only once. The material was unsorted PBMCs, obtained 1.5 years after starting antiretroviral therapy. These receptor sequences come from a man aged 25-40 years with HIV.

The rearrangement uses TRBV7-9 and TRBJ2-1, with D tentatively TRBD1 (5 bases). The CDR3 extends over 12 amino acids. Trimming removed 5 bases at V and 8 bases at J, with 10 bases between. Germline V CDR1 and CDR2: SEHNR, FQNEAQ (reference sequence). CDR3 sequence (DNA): TGTGCCAGCAGCGAGCAGGGATATGAGCAGTTCTTC. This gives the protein CASSEQGYEQFF. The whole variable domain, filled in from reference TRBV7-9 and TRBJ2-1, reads DTGVSQNPRHKITKRGQNVTFRCDPISEHNRLYWYRQTLGQGPEFLTYFQNEAQLEKSRLLSDRFSAERPKGSFSTLEIQRTEQGDSAMYLCASSEQGYEQFFGPGTRLTVL.

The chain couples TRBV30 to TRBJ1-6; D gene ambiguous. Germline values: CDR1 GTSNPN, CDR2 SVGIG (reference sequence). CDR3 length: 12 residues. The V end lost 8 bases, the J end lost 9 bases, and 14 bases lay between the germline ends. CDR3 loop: CAGRLRSSPLHF. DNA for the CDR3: TGTGCCGGAAGATTGAGGTCTTCACCCCTCCACTTT.

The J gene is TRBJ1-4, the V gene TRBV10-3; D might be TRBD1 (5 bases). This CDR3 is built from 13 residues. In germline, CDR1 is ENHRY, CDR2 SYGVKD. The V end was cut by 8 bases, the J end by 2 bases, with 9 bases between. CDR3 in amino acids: CAISQGTNEKLFF. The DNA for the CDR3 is TGTGCCATCTCCCAGGGTACTAATGAAAAACTGTTTTTT.

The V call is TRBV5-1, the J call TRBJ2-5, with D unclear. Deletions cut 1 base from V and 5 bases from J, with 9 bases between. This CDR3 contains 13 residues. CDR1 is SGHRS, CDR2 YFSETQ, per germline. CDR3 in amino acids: CASSLTVGETQYF. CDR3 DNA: TGCGCCAGCAGCTTGACGGTGGGCGAGACCCAGTACTTC.

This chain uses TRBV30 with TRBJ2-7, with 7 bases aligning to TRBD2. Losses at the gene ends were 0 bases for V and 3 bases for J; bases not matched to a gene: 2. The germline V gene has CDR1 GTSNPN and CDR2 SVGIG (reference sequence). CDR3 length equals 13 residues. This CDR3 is CAWSVPGGYEQYF. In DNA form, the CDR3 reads TGTGCCTGGAGTGTACCGGGGGGCTACGAGCAGTACTTC. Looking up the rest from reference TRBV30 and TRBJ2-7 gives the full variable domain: SQTIHQWPATLVQPVGSPLSLECTVEGTSNPNLYWYRQAAGRGLQLLFYSVGIGQISSEVPQNLSASRPQDRQFILSSKKLLLSDSGFYLCAWSVPGGYEQYFGPGTRLTVT.

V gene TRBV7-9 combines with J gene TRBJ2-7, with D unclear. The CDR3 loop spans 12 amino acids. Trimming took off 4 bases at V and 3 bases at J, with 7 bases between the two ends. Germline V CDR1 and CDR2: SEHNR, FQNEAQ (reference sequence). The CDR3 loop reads CASSSDFYEQYF. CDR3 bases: TGTGCCAGCAGCTCCGACTTCTACGAGCAGTACTTC.

The CDR3 spells CASSQTRGPFYEQYF. DNA of the CDR3: TGTGCCAGCAGCCAAACTAGGGGCCCTTTTTACGAGCAGTACTTC. The chain employs TRBV4-2 and TRBJ2-7; tentatively, D is TRBD1 or TRBD2 (5 bases each). Deletions cut 2 bases from V and 4 bases from J, with 15 bases between. CDR1 and CDR2 (germline): LGHNA, YNFKEQ. The CDR3 extends over 15 amino acids.

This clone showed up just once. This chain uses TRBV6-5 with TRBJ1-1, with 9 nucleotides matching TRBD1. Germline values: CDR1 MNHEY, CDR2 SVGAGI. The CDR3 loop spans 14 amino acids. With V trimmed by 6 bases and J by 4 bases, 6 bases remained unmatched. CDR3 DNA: TGTGCCAGCAGGGAACAGGGGGCGACCACTGAAGCTTTCTTT. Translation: CASREQGATTEAFF.

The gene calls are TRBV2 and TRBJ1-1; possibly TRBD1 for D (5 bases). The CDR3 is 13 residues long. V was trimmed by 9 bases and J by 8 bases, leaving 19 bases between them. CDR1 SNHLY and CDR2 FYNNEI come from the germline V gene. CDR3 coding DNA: TGTGCCAGTACGAGAGAGAAGCAGGGCGAAGCTTTCTTT. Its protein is CASTREKQGEAFF. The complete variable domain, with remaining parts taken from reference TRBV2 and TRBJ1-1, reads EPEVTQTPSHQVTQMGQEVILRCVPISNHLYFYWYRQILGQKVEFLVSFYNNEISEKSEIFDDQFSVERPDGSNFTLKIRSTKLEDSAMYFCASTREKQGEAFFGQGTRLTVV.

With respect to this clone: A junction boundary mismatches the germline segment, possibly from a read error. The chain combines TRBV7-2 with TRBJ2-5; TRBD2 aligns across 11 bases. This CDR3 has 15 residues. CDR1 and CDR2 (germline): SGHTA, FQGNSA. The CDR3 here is CASSLAGGLWETQYF. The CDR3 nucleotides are TGTGCCAGCAGCCTAGCGGGAGGCCTTTGGGAGACCCAGTACTTC.

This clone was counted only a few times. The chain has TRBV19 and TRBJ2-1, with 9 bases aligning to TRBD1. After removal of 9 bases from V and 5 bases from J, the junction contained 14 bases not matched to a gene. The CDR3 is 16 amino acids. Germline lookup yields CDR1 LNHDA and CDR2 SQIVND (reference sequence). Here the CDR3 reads CASEGTGKSTHNEQFF. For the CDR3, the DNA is TGTGCCAGCGAGGGGACAGGGAAGTCGACCCACAATGAGCAGTTCTTC.

The CDR3 protein is CASSSYVGKDYGYTF. CDR3 nucleotide sequence: TGTGCCAGCAGCTCGTATGTGGGGAAGGACTATGGCTACACCTTC. The chain recombines TRBV7-8 with TRBJ1-2; D is uncertain. CDR1 is SGHVS and CDR2 is FQNEAQ in the germline V gene. The CDR3 loop spans 15 amino acids. V shed 4 bases and J shed 3 bases, with 15 bases lying between them.

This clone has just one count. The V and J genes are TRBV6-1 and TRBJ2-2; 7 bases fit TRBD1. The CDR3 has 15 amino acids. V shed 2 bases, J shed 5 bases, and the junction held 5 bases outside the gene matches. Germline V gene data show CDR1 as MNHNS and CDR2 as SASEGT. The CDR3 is CASSEQGVFTGELFF. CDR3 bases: TGTGCCAGCAGTGAACAGGGGGTATTTACCGGGGAGCTGTTTTTT.

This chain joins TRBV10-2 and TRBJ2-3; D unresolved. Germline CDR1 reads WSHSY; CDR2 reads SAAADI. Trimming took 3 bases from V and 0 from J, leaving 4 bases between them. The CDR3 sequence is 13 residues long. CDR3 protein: CASSDLSTDTQYF. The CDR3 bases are TGCGCCAGCAGTGACCTTAGCACAGATACGCAGTATTTT.

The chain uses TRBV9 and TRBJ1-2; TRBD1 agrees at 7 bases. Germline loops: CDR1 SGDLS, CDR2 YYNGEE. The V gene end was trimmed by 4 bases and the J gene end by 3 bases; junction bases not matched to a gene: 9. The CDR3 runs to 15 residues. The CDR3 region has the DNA TGTGCCAGCAGCCCGCTGGGACAGCCACACTATGGCTACACCTTC. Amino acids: CASSPLGQPHYGYTF.

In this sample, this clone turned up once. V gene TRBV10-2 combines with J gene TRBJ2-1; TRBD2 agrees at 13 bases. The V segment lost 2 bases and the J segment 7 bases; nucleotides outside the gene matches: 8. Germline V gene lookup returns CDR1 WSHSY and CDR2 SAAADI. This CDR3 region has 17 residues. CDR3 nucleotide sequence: TGCGCCAGCAGTGAGACTTGGACTAGCGGGAGCGGTAATGAGCAGTTCTTC. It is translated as CASSETWTSGSGNEQFF.

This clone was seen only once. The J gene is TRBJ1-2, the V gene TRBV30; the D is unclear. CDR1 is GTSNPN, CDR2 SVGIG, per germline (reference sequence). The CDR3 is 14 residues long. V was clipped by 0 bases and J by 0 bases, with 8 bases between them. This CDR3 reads CAWSVLEANYGYTF. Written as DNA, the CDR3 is TGTGCCTGGAGTGTACTCGAAGCTAACTATGGCTACACCTTC.

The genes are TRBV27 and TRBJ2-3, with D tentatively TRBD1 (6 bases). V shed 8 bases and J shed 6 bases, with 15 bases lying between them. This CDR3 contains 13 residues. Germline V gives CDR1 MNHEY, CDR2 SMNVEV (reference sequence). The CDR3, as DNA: TGTGCCAGCGGTTGGACAGCGTCTGATACGCAGTATTTT. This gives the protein CASGWTASDTQYF.

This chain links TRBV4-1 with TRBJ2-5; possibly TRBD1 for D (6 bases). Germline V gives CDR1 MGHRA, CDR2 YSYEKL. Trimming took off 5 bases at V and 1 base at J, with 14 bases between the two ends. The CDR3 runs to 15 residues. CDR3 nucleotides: TGCGCCAGCAGCACCCATCCAGGGGCCCAAGAGACCCAGTACTTC. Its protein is CASSTHPGAQETQYF.

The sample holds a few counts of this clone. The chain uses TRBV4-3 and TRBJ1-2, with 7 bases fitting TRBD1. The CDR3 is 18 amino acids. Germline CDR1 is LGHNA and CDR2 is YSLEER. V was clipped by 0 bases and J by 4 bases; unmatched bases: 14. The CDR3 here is CASSQEISGRGLGYGYTF. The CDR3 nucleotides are TGCGCCAGCAGCCAAGAAATCTCTGGGAGGGGGCTAGGCTATGGCTACACCTTC.

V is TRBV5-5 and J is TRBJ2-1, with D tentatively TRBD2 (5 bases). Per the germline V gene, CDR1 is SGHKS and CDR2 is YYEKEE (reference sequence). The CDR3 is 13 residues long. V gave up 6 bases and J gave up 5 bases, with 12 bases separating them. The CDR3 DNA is TGTGCCAGCAAAGTGACTATAAACAATGAGCAGTTCTTC. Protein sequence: CASKVTINNEQFF.

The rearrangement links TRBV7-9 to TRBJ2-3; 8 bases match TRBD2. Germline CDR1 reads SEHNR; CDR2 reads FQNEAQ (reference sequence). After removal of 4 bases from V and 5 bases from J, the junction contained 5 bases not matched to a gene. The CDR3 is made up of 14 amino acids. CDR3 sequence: CASSSSGSVDTQYF. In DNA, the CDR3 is TGTGCCAGCAGCTCCAGCGGGAGTGTAGATACGCAGTATTTT.

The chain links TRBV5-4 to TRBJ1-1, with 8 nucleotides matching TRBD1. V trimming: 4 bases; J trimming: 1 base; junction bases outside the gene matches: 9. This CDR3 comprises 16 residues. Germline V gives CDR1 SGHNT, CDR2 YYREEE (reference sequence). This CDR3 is CASSITGTGGNTEAFF. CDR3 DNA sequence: TGTGCCAGCAGCATTACCGGGACAGGCGGGAACACTGAAGCTTTCTTT.

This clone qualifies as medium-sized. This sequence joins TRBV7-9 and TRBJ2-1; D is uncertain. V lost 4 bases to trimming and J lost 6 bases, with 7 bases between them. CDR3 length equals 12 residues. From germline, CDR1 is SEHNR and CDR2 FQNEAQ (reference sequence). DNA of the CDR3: TGTGCCAGCAGCTCAATGACCAATGAGCAGTTCTTC. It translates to CASSSMTNEQFF.

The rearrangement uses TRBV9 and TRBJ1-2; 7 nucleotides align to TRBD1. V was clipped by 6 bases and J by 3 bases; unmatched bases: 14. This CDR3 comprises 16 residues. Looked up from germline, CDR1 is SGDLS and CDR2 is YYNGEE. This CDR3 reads CASNPGRGGADYGYTF. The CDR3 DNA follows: TGTGCCAGCAATCCGGGGAGAGGGGGCGCAGACTATGGCTACACCTTC.